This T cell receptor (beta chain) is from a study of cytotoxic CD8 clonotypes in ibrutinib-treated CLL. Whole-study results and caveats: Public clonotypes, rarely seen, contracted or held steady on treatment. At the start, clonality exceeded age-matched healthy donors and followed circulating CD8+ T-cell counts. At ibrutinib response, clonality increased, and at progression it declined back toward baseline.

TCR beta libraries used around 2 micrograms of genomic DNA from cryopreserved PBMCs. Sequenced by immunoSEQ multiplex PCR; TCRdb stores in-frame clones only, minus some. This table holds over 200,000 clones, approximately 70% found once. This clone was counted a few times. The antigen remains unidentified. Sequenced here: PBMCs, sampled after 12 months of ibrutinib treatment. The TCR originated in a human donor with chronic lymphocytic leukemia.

The CDR3 region has the DNA TGTGCCTGGGGACTGTATAGCAATCAGCCCCAGCATTTT. It is translated as CAWGLYSNQPQHF. This chain links TRBV30 with TRBJ1-5; no clear D gene. The CDR3 runs 13 residues. The V end lost 5 bases, the J end lost 0 bases, and 8 bases lay between the germline ends. The V gene's germline CDR1 is GTSNPN and CDR2 SVGIG (reference sequence).